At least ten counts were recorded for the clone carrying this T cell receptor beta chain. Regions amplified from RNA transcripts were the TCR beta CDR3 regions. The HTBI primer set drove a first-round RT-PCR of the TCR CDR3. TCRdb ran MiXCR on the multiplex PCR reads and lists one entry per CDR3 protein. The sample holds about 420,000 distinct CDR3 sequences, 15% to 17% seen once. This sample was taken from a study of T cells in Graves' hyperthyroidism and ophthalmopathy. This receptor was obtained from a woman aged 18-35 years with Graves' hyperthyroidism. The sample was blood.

The CDR3 protein is CASSQKDYGYTF. The DNA for the CDR3 is TGTGCCAGCAGCCAGAAGGACTATGGCTACACCTTC. This sequence joins TRBV3-1 and TRBJ1-2; D is undetermined. The germline CDR1 and CDR2 sequences are LGHDT and YNNKEL (reference sequence). Trimming took 3 bases from V and 3 from J, leaving 5 bases between them. This CDR3 is built from 12 residues.